The sequence of this TCR beta chain was determined in a study of blood T cell repertoires in COVID-19. Some clones are missing from TCRdb's copy, which holds only in-frame ones; the method was immunoSEQ multiplex PCR. In the table there are tens of thousands of clones, approximately 83% of which are singletons. V gave up 5 bases and J gave up 3 bases; unmatched junction bases: 4. The CDR3 contains 14 residues. Germline loops: CDR1 MNHEY, CDR2 SMNVEV (reference sequence). The specimen sequenced was peripheral blood. The origin of this receptor is a human donor in a cohort sampled during active COVID-19. The gene calls are TRBV27 and TRBJ1-5; 7 bases match TRBD1. DNA for the CDR3: TGTGCCAGCAGTCCCGGGACAGTCAATCAGCCCCAGCATTTT. It translates to CASSPGTVNQPQHF.